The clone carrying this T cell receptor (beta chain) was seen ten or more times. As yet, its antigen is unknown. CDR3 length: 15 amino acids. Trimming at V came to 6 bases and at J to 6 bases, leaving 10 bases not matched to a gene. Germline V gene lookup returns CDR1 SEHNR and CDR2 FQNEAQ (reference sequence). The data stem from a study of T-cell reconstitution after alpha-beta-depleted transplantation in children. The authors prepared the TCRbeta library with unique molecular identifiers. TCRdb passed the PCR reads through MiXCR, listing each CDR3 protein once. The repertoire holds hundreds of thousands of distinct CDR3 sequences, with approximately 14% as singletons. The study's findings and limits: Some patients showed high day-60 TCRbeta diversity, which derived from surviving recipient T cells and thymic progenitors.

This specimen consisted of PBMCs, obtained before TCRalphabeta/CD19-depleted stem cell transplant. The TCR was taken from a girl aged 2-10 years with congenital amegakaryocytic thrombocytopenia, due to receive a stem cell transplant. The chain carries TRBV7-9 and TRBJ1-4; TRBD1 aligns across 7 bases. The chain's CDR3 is CASRIGGAGDEKLFF. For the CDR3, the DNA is TGTGCCAGCAGAATAGGGGGCGCGGGAGATGAAAAACTGTTTTTT.